This passage covers 2 T cell receptor beta chains from one sample sequenced in a study of T cells in Graves' hyperthyroidism and ophthalmopathy (dated by TCRdb to between 2018 and 2021). Preparation of the library involved multiplex PCR. These reads were obtained on an Illumina HiSeq 2000. The TCR beta CDR3 regions were amplified from RNA transcripts. The first round of RT-PCR for the TCR CDR3 was performed with the HTBI primer set and the Qiagen OneStep RT-PCR kit. The public reads were run again by TCRdb, first through fastp at Q25 and then through MiXCR, and only productive beta chains were kept. Merged by CDR3 protein, the rows form single entries marked with the most common genes and DNA. Present in this sample are roughly 400,000 distinct CDR3 sequences, 11% to 15% of which were seen just once. 25% to 30% of the sample is held by the ten biggest clonotypes. The sequenced material came from blood. Source of these receptors: a man aged 45-65 years with Graves' ophthalmopathy.

This clonotype was counted at least ten times. CDR3: CSARTSGGNEQFF. Written as DNA, the CDR3 is TGCAGTGCTAGGACTAGCGGGGGGAATGAGCAGTTCTTC. V and J are TRBV20-1 and TRBJ2-1; 13 positions match TRBD2. This CDR3 has 13 amino acids. The germline gives CDR1 DFQATT, CDR2 SNEGSKA (reference sequence). The junction had 0 bases not matched to a gene; V was cut back by 3 bases and J by 7 bases.

This clonotype is a singleton in its sample. CDR3 nucleotides: TGTGCCAGCAGCTTGGCCCCGGGACTAGCGGGAGAGCGGGGCAATGAGCAGTTCTTC. Residues: CASSLAPGLAGERGNEQFF. The V call is TRBV7-8, the J call TRBJ2-1, with 14 nucleotides matching TRBD2. The CDR3 runs to 19 residues. Per the germline V gene, CDR1 is SGHVS and CDR2 is FQNEAQ. V was pared by 3 bases and J by 6 bases, with 13 bases of the junction left unmatched.